This is a list of T cell receptor beta chains from one sample in a study of cytomegalovirus exposure and HLA in healthy donors. Profiling relied on immunoSEQ multiplex PCR, and the TCRdb table lists in-frame clones only, not all of them. The data show around 100,000 clones, around 85% seen once. The sequencing input was PBMCs. These TCRs come from a man between 18 and 29 years old in good health and CMV-seropositive. Each CDR3 is given with its conserved first and last residue. The order of the fields is clone size, V gene, D gene, J gene, CDR3 DNA, CDR3 protein. D genes are given only for firm matches. Clone size is given for some rows only: seen once, a few or many times, or a class if the clone is expanded.

clone size: few
V gene: TRBV30
D gene: -
J gene: TRBJ1-5
CDR3 DNA: TGTGCCTGTGATGGACAGATTAGCAATCAGCCCCAGCATTTT
CDR3 protein: CACDGQISNQPQHF

clone size: -
V gene: TRBV5-1
D gene: -
J gene: TRBJ2-5
CDR3 DNA: TGCGCCAGCAGCTTGCTGGGCTCCTTGCAAGAGACCCAGTACTTC
CDR3 protein: CASSLLGSLQETQYF

clone size: -
V gene: TRBV9
D gene: -
J gene: TRBJ2-1
CDR3 DNA: TGTGCCAGCAGCCCCCGACCCGCCTTGGGCCATGAGCAGTTCTTC
CDR3 protein: CASSPRPALGHEQFF

clone size: -
V gene: TRBV19
D gene: TRBD2
J gene: TRBJ2-7
CDR3 DNA: TGTGCCCATAGACCTGCAGGACTAGCGGGAGCATTGGTGTACTTC
CDR3 protein: CAHRPAGLAGALVYF

clone size: few
V gene: TRBV5-1
D gene: TRBD1
J gene: TRBJ2-1
CDR3 DNA: TGCGCCAGCAGCCCAGGGACAGGGGCCGGCTACAATGAGCAGTTCTTC
CDR3 protein: CASSPGTGAGYNEQFF

clone size: -
V gene: TRBV5-1
D gene: -
J gene: TRBJ2-2
CDR3 DNA: TGCGCCAGCCACCGACAAGACACCGGGGAGCTGTTTTTT
CDR3 protein: CASHRQDTGELFF

clone size: -
V gene: TRBV4-1
D gene: TRBD2
J gene: TRBJ2-1
CDR3 DNA: TGCGCCAGCAGCCAAGGGCGGACTAGGATCGATGAGCAGTTCTTC
CDR3 protein: CASSQGRTRIDEQFF

clone size: -
V gene: TRBV10-3
D gene: TRBD2
J gene: TRBJ2-1
CDR3 DNA: TGTGCCATCAGTGAGTCTATAGCGGGAAGGTCGGGGAATGAGCAGTTCTTC
CDR3 protein: CAISESIAGRSGNEQFF

clone size: -
V gene: TRBV4-1
D gene: -
J gene: TRBJ2-4
CDR3 DNA: TGCGCCAGCAGCCAAGGTGGCCGAAACATTCAGTACTTC
CDR3 protein: CASSQGGRNIQYF

clone size: -
V gene: TRBV28
D gene: TRBD1
J gene: TRBJ2-5
CDR3 DNA: TGTGCCAGCAGCACCTTCTTATGGACAGGGGAAATGGAGACCCAGTACTTC
CDR3 protein: CASSTFLWTGEMETQYF

clone size: -
V gene: TRBV19
D gene: TRBD1
J gene: TRBJ2-1
CDR3 DNA: TGTGCCAGTTCCACCCCCACAGGGGGCGCCTACAATGAGCAGTTCTTC
CDR3 protein: CASSTPTGGAYNEQFF

clone size: -
V gene: TRBV28
D gene: -
J gene: TRBJ2-7
CDR3 DNA: TGTGCCAGCACCTCCGGGGCAGGGGAACACGAGCAGTACTTC
CDR3 protein: CASTSGAGEHEQYF

clone size: -
V gene: TRBV18
D gene: TRBD2
J gene: TRBJ2-1
CDR3 DNA: TGTGCCAGCTCACCACCGATAACTAGCGGGAGGGTTGAGCAGTTCTTC
CDR3 protein: CASSPPITSGRVEQFF

clone size: -
V gene: TRBV5-1
D gene: TRBD2
J gene: TRBJ2-3
CDR3 DNA: TGCGCCAGCAGCTGGGGACTAGTGAGTTCCACAGATACGCAGTATTTT
CDR3 protein: CASSWGLVSSTDTQYF

clone size: -
V gene: TRBV5-1
D gene: -
J gene: TRBJ2-5
CDR3 DNA: TGCGCCAGCAGGGACCCAGGGTCGGAGACCCAGTACTTC
CDR3 protein: CASRDPGSETQYF

clone size: -
V gene: TRBV6-1
D gene: -
J gene: TRBJ1-2
CDR3 DNA: TGTGCCAGCGAAGTAGGGGGATATGGCTACACCTTC
CDR3 protein: CASEVGGYGYTF